This TCR beta chain was identified in a study of shared clonotypes between healthy human individuals. Study-wide results and limits: It was the non-shared clonotypes that had lower generation probabilities than clonotypes shared by all four donors.

In regard to this clone: Its cognate antigen is unknown.

How the authors handled the data: There were no quality scores in the junction-only immunoSEQ sequences, so filtering differed. Only in-frame clones appear in the TCRdb table, and some are missing; sequencing was by immunoSEQ multiplex PCR. V and J calls plus clone size are reproduced from that table; the DNA served to infer D and trimming. The table shows around 600,000 clones, with approximately 96% occurring only once. Naive CD8 cells lacked CD45RO, underwent positive selection for CCR7 and left out terminally differentiated effector memory CD45RA+ cells. CDR1 is MNHEY and CDR2 is SMNVEV in the germline V gene (reference sequence). The V gene lost 6 bases and the J gene lost 3 bases, with 12 bases spanning the gap. The CDR3 loop spans 14 amino acids.

The origin of this receptor is a young woman in good health. The gene calls are TRBV27 and TRBJ1-5; D might be TRBD1 (5 bases). Sequencing was carried out using naive CD8+ T cells sorted from blood. In nucleotides, the CDR3 is TGTGCCAGCAGCCTTACAGGAAACAATCAGCCCCAGCATTTT. Amino acids: CASSLTGNNQPQHF.